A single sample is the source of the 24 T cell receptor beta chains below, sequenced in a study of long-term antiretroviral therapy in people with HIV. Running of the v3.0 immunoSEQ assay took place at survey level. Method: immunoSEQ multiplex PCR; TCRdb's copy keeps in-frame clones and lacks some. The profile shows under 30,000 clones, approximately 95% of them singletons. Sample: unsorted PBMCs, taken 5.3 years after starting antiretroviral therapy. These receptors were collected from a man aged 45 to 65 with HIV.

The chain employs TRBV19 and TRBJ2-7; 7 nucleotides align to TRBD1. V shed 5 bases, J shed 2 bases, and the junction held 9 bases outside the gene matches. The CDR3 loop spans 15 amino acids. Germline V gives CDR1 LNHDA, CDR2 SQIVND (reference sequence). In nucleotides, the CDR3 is TGTGCCAGTAGTCCTGGGACAGCCACGACCTACGAGCAGTACTTC. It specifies CASSPGTATTYEQYF.

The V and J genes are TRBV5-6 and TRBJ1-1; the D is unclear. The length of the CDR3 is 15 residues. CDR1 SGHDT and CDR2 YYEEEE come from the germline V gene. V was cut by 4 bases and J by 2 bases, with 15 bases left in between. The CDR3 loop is CASSRGPGPNTEAFF. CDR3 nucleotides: TGTGCCAGCAGCCGGGGTCCGGGCCCAAACACTGAAGCTTTCTTT.

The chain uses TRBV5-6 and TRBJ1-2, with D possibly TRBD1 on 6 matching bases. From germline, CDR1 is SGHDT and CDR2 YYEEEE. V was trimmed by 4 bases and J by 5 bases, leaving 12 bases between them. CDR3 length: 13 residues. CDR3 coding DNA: TGTGCCAGCAGCCTCGGACAGTTGTATGGCTACACCTTC. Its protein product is CASSLGQLYGYTF. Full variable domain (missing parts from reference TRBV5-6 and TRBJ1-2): DAGVTQSPTHLIKTRGQQVTLRCSPKSGHDTVSWYQQALGQGPQFIFQYYEEEERQRGNFPDRFSGHQFPNYSSELNVNALLLGDSALYLCASSLGQLYGYTFGSGTRLTVV.

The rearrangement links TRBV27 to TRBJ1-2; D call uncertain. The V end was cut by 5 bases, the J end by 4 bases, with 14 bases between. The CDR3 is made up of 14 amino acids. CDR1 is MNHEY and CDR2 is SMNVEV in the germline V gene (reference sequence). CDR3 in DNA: TGTGCCAGCAGTCCCGAGTCGGGCGGCTATGGCTACACCTTC. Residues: CASSPESGGYGYTF.

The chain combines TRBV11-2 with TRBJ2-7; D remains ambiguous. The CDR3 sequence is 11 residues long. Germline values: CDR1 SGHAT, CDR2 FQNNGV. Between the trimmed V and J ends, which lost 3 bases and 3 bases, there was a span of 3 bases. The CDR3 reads CASSLDYEQYF. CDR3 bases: TGTGCCAGCAGCTTGGACTACGAGCAGTACTTC.

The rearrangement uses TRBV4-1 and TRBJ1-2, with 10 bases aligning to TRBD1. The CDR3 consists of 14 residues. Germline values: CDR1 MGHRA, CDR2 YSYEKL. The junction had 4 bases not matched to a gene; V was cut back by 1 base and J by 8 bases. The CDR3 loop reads CASSQGQGALGYTF. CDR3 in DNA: TGCGCCAGCAGCCAAGGACAGGGGGCGCTCGGCTACACCTTC.

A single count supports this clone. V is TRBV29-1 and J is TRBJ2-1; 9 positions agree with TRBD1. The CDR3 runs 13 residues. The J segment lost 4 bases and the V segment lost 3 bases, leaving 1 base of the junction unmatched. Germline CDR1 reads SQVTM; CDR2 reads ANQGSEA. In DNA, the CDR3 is TGCAGCGTTGAGGGACAGGGTTACAATGAGCAGTTCTTC. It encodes CSVEGQGYNEQFF.

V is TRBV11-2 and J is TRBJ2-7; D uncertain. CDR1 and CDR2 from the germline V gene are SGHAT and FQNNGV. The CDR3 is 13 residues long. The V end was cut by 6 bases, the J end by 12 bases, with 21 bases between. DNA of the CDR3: TGTGCCAGCAGTCTAGGATCAGCCGCCGGGCTGTACTTC. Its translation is CASSLGSAAGLYF. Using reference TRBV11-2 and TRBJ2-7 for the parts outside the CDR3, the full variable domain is EAGVAQSPRYKIIEKRQSVAFWCNPISGHATLYWYQQILGQGPKLLIQFQNNGVVDDSQLPKDRFSAERLKGVDSTLKIQPAKLEDSAVYLCASSLGSAAGLYFGPGTRLTVT.

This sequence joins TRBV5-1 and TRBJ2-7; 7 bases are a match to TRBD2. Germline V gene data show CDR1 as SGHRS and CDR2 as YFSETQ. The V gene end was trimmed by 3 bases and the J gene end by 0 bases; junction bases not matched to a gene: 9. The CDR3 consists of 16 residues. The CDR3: CASSWEGTSFSYEQYF. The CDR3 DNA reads TGCGCCAGCAGCTGGGAGGGGACCTCCTTCTCCTACGAGCAGTACTTC.

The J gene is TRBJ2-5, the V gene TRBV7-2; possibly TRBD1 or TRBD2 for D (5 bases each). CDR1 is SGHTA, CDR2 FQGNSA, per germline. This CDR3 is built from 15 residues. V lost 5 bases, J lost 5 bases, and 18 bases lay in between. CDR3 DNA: TGTGCCAGCAGCCCCTATGGGACCCCTCCGGAGACCCAGTACTTC. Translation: CASSPYGTPPETQYF. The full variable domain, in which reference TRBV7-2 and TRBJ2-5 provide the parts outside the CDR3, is GAGVSQSPSNKVTEKGKDVELRCDPISGHTALYWYRQSLGQGLEFLIYFQGNSAPDKSGLPSDRFSAERTGGSVSTLTIQRTQQEDSAVYLCASSPYGTPPETQYFGPGTRLLVL.

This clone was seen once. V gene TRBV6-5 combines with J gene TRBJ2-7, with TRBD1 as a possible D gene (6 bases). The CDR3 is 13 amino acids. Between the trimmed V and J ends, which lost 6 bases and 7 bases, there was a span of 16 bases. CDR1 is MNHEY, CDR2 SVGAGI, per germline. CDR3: CASRYGQSLEQYF. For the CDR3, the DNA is TGTGCCAGCAGGTATGGACAGTCTCTTGAGCAGTACTTC.

CDR3 region: CASSAPTPLAGGRSSYEQYF. The CDR3 DNA reads as TGTGCCAGCAGCGCCCCTACCCCGCTAGCGGGGGGTCGGTCCTCCTACGAGCAGTACTTC. The chain is built from TRBV28 and TRBJ2-7; 11 bases match TRBD2. Trimming removed 6 bases from V and 0 bases from J; junction bases left unmatched: 19. The germline CDR1 and CDR2 sequences are MDHEN and SYDVKM. The CDR3 runs 20 residues.

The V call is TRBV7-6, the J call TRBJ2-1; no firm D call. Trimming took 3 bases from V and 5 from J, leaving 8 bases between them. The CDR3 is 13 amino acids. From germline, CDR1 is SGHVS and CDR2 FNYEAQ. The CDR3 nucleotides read TGTGCCAGCAGCTTTAGAACGAACAATGAGCAGTTCTTC. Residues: CASSFRTNNEQFF.

DNA for the CDR3: TGTGCCAGCAGTTTATGGGGGGGACGAGGCAATCAGCCCCAGCATTTT. It codes for CASSLWGGRGNQPQHF. This rearrangement joins TRBV28 to TRBJ1-5, with D perhaps matching TRBD1 (5 bases). V was shortened by 0 bases and J by 2 bases, with 11 bases between the two germline ends. The CDR3 runs to 16 residues. Germline CDR1 is MDHEN and CDR2 is SYDVKM.

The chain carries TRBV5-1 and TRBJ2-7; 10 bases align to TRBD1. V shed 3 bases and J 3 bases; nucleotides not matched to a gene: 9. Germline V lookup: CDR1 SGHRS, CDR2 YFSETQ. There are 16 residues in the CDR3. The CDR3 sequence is CASSSTGGGIGYEQYF. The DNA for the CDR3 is TGCGCCAGCAGCTCGACAGGGGGCGGTATCGGCTACGAGCAGTACTTC.

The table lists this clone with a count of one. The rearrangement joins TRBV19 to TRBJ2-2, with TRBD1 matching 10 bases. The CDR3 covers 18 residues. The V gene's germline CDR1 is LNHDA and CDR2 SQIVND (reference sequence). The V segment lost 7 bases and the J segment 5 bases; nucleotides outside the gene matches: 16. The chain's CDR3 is CASIGPSSGTGVTGELFF. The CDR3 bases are TGTGCCAGTATCGGGCCCTCGTCGGGGACAGGGGTTACCGGGGAGCTGTTTTTT.

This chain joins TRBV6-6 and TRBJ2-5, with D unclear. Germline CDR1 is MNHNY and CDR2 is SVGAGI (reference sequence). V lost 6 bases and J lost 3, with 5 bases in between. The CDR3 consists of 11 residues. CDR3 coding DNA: TGTGCCAGCAGCCAGAAAGAGACCCAGTACTTC. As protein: CASSQKETQYF.

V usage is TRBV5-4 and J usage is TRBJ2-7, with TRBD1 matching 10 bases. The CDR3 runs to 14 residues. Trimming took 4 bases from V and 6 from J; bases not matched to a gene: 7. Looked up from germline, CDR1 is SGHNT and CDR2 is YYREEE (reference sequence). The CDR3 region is CASSRGTGASEQYF. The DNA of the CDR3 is TGTGCCAGCAGCAGGGGGACAGGGGCTTCCGAGCAGTACTTC.

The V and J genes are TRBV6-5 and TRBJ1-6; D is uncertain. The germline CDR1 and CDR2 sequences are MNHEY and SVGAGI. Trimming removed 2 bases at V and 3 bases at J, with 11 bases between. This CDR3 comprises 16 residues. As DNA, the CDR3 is TGTGCCAGCAGTTACGGCGTAGGCGGCTATAATTCACCCCTCCACTTT. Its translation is CASSYGVGGYNSPLHF.

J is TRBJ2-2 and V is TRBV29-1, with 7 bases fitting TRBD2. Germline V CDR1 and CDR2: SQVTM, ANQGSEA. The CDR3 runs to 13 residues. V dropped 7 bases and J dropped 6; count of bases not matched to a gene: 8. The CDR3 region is CSGGSGEAGELFF. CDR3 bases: TGCAGCGGGGGGAGCGGGGAAGCCGGGGAGCTGTTTTTT.

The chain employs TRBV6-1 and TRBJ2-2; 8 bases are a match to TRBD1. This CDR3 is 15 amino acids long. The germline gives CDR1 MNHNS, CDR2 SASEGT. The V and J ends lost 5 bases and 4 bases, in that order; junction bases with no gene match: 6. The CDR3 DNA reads TGTGCCAGCAGTCGGACAGGGTCGACCACCGGGGAGCTGTTTTTT. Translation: CASSRTGSTTGELFF.

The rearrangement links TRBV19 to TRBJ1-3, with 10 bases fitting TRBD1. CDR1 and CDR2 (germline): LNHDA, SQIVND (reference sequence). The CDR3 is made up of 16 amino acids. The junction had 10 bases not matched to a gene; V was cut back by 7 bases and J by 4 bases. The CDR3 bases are TGTGCCAGTATGGGACAGGGGAACAGTCCCGGAAACACCATATATTTT. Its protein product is CASMGQGNSPGNTIYF. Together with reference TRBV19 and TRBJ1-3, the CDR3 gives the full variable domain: DGGITQSPKYLFRKEGQNVTLSCEQNLNHDAMYWYRQDPGQGLRLIYYSQIVNDFQKGDIAEGYSVSREKKESFPLTVTSAQKNPTAFYLCASMGQGNSPGNTIYFGEGSWLTVV.

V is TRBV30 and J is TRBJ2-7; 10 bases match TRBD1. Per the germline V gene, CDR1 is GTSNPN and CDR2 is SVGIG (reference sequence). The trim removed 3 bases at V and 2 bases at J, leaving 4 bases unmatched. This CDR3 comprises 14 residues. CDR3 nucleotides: TGTGCCTGGAGCCGGGACAGGGGAGCCTACGAGCAGTACTTC. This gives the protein CAWSRDRGAYEQYF.

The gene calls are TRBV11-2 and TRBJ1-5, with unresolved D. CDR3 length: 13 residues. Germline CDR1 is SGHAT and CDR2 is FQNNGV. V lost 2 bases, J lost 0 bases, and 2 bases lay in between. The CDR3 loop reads CASSLLSNQPQHF. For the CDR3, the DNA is TGTGCCAGCAGCTTACTTAGCAATCAGCCCCAGCATTTT.